This TCR beta chain stems from a study of blood T cell repertoires in COVID-19. On the study more broadly: Collection of acute and convalescent COVID-19 samples took place in the United States, Italy and Spain. PBMCs, B-cell-depleted T cells, or T cells provided the cDNA or gDNA that made up the material.

The CDR3 has 16 residues. V was clipped by 0 bases and J by 7 bases, with 15 bases between them. Germline V gives CDR1 KGHSH, CDR2 LQKENI. Original processing notes: Amplified reference gene primers provided the basis for estimating nucleated cell counts. Profiled with immunoSEQ multiplex PCR; TCRdb holds only in-frame clones, not every one. V and J calls and clone size follow that table, whereas D and trimming were derived from the DNA. The sample lists about 110,000 clones; 80% were seen once. Sequencing input: peripheral blood. This clonotype was obtained from a human donor in a cohort sampled during active or convalescent COVID-19. V is TRBV18 and J is TRBJ2-2, with D maybe TRBD2 (5 bases). The CDR3 here is CASSPPLGKGVGELFF. CDR3 DNA: TGTGCCAGCTCACCACCGCTGGGGAAGGGAGTCGGGGAGCTGTTTTTT.